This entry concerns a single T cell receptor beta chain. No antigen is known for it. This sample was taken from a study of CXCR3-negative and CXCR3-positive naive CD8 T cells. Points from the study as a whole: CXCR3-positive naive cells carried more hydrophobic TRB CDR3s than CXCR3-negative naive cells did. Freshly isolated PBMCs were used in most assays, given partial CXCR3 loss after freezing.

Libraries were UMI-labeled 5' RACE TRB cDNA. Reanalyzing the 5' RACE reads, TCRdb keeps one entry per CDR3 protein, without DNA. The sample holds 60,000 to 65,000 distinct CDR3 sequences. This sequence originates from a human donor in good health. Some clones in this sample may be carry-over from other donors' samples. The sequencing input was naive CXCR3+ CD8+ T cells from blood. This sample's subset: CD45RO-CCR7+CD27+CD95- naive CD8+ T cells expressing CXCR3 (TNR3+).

The CDR3 loop reads CASSPQTVSGNTIYF. The chain carries TRBV28 and TRBJ1-3; TCRdb designates TRBD1, a call that cannot be tested without DNA. CDR3 length: 15 amino acids. The germline CDR1 and CDR2 sequences are MDHEN and SYDVKM.